This TCR beta chain was sequenced during a study of shared clonotypes between healthy human individuals. Looking at the study overall: The study used three CD4 naive, three CD4 memory, two CD8 naive and one CD8 memory plate per donor.

J lost 2 bases, V lost 3 bases, and 6 bases had no gene match. Germline V gene data show CDR1 as MGHRA and CDR2 as YSYEKL. CDR3 size: 15 residues. It was CD45RO-negative cells, positively selected for CCR7, that made up naive CD8 cells, with terminally differentiated effector memory CD45RA+ cells excluded. Data came from immunoSEQ multiplex PCR; TCRdb stores just in-frame clones and leaves some out. The table includes more than 550,000 clones, roughly 94% detected once. The specimen sequenced was naive CD8+ T cells sorted from blood. The receptor comes from a man aged 25-40 years in good health. The chain combines TRBV4-1 with TRBJ2-5; 7 positions match TRBD1. In DNA form, the CDR3 reads TGCGCCAGCAGCCAGCCCGGGACAGCACAAGAGACCCAGTACTTC. As protein: CASSQPGTAQETQYF.